A selection of T cell receptor beta chains follows, all from one sample in a study of control samples from healthy donors and cancer patients. Sequencing was performed with immunoSEQ multiplex PCR; in TCRdb, only in-frame clones are kept and a portion is missing. The sample comprises some 130,000 clones, roughly 94% of which are singletons, and approximately 4% rests with the top ten. Sequencing was performed on blood. The source of these receptors is a man aged 30 to 45 in good health. Each CDR3 is given with its conserved first and last residue. Fields, in order: V gene, J gene, CDR3 length, clone size, D gene, CDR3 protein, CDR3 DNA. The D gene is left open where the match is weak. Part of the rows lack a size; the others show once, few, many or a class for expanded clones.

TRBV10-3	TRBJ1-3	11	.	.	CAVFAGNTIYF	TGTGCCGTCTTCGCCGGGAACACCATATATTTT
TRBV7-9	TRBJ1-1	14	once	TRBD1	CASSDQGGNTEAFF	TGTGCCAGCAGCGACCAGGGGGGGAACACTGAAGCTTTCTTT
TRBV7-6	TRBJ2-7	15	.	.	CASSLRQGGVYEQYF	TGTGCCAGCAGCCTCAGGCAGGGGGGTGTTTACGAGCAGTACTTC
TRBV9	TRBJ2-3	16	.	.	CASSVAPGGGTDTQYF	TGTGCCAGCAGCGTAGCCCCAGGGGGGGGCACAGATACGCAGTATTTT
TRBV7-2	TRBJ1-3	16	.	.	CASSGTGTTMRNTIYF	TGTGCCAGCAGCGGAACCGGGACGACCATGCGGAACACCATATATTTT
TRBV4-1	TRBJ1-2	12	.	.	CASSGGARGYTF	TGCGCCAGCAGCGGGGGAGCGCGGGGCTACACCTTC
TRBV4-3	TRBJ2-7	15	once	TRBD1	CASSQDRQGADEQYF	TGCGCCAGCAGCCAAGATCGACAGGGGGCCGACGAGCAGTACTTC
TRBV5-5	TRBJ2-7	15	.	TRBD2	CASRVLAESTYEQYF	TGTGCCAGCAGAGTACTAGCGGAGTCCACCTACGAGCAGTACTTC
TRBV12-3/TRBV12-4	TRBJ2-7	13	few	.	CASSGISSYEQYF	TGTGCCAGCAGCGGGATCAGCTCCTACGAGCAGTACTTC
TRBV19	TRBJ2-7	15	.	.	CASSIGGWSSYEQYF	TGTGCCAGTAGTATCGGAGGATGGAGTTCCTACGAGCAGTACTTC
TRBV7-9	TRBJ1-2	15	.	.	CASMPWTRANYGYTF	TGTGCCAGCATGCCCTGGACCAGAGCTAACTATGGCTACACCTTC
TRBV7-8	TRBJ1-1	15	.	TRBD1	CASSLYGTEGWGAFF	TGTGCCAGCAGCTTATACGGGACAGAGGGTTGGGGAGCTTTCTTT
TRBV28	TRBJ2-2	16	.	TRBD2	CASSLLAGGGHGELFF	TGTGCCAGCAGTCTGCTAGCGGGGGGCGGGCACGGGGAGCTGTTTTTT
TRBV27	TRBJ1-2	11	once	.	CASADWYGYTF	TGTGCCAGCGCGGATTGGTATGGCTACACCTTC
TRBV6-5	TRBJ2-1	16	.	.	CASSYSIGRARNEQFF	TGTGCCAGCAGTTACTCGATAGGACGGGCAAGAAATGAGCAGTTCTTC
TRBV4-3	TRBJ1-1	15	.	.	CASSQDVAGTYEAFF	TGCGCCAGCAGCCAAGATGTCGCCGGGACGTATGAAGCTTTCTTT
TRBV30	TRBJ2-2	15	.	TRBD2	CAWRGGTANTGELFF	TGTGCCTGGAGGGGGGGGACGGCGAACACCGGGGAGCTGTTTTTT
TRBV11-2	TRBJ2-2	18	once	TRBD2	CASRHYPSGLAGTGELFF	TGTGCCAGCAGGCACTATCCTTCGGGACTAGCGGGGACCGGGGAGCTGTTTTTT
TRBV4-2	TRBJ1-1	15	.	.	CASSLRDNGNTEAFF	TGTGCCAGCAGCCTCAGGGACAACGGGAACACTGAAGCTTTCTTT
TRBV28	TRBJ1-6	15	.	.	CASSLSSSFRWNLHF	TGTGCCAGCAGTTTATCCTCCAGCTTCCGTTGGAACCTCCACTTT